This TCR beta chain was sequenced during a study of CDR3 diversity in severe acne. The V and J ends lost 5 bases and 7 bases, in that order; junction bases with no gene match: 7. From germline, CDR1 is MDHEN and CDR2 SYDVKM. The CDR3 is made up of 13 amino acids. From the PCR reads, TCRdb called clonotypes with MiXCR, one entry per CDR3 protein. Of about 85,000 distinct CDR3 sequences listed, 45% to 55% are singletons. The source is a male donor in good health, serving as a control. This chain links TRBV28 with TRBJ2-7, with 8 bases matching TRBD1. The sample was blood. The CDR3 coding sequence is TGTGCCAGCAGTGCTGGACAGGGACTGGAGCAGTACTTC. Translated: CASSAGQGLEQYF.